This T cell receptor (beta chain) was recovered during a study of shared clonotypes between healthy human individuals. Sorted subsets were amplified in replicate PCRs using around 0.2 ug DNA, 32,000 or so T cell genomes. Clones were read by immunoSEQ multiplex PCR, and TCRdb kept only the in-frame ones, dropping some. The data hold about a million clones, with more than 65% observed a single time. CD4+ cell separation produced CD45RA+ naive and CD45RA-negative memory subsets. Germline V CDR1 and CDR2: SGHRS, YFSETQ. The CDR3 spans 11 residues. Between the trimmed V and J ends, which lost 6 bases and 1 base, there was a span of 4 bases.

The receptor comes from a man between 18 and 35 years old in good health. This rearrangement joins TRBV5-1 to TRBJ2-5; D is uncertain. The sample taken for sequencing was memory CD4+ T cells sorted from blood. Regarding subset: CD45RA-negative fraction. DNA for the CDR3: TGCGCCAGCACTTCCCAAGAGACCCAGTACTTC. It codes for CASTSQETQYF.